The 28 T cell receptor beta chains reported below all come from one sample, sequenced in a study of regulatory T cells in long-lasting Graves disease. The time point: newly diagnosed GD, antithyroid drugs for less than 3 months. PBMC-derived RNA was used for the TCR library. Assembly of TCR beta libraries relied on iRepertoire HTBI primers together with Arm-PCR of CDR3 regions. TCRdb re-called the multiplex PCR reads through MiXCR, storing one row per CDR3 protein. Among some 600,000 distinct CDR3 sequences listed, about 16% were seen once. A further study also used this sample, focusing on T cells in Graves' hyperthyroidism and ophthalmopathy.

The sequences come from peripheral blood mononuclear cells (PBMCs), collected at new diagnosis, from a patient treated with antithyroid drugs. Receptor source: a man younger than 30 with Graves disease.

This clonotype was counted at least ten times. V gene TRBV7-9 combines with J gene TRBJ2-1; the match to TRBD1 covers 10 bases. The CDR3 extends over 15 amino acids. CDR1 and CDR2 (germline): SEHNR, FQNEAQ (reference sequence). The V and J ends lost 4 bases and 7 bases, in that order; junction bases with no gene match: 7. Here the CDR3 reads CASSSPGQGWNEQFF. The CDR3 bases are TGTGCCAGCAGCTCACCGGGACAGGGGTGGAATGAGCAGTTCTTC. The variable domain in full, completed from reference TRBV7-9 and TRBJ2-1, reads DTGVSQNPRHKITKRGQNVTFRCDPISEHNRLYWYRQTLGQGPEFLTYFQNEAQLEKSRLLSDRFSAERPKGSFSTLEIQRTEQGDSAMYLCASSSPGQGWNEQFFGPGTRLTVL.

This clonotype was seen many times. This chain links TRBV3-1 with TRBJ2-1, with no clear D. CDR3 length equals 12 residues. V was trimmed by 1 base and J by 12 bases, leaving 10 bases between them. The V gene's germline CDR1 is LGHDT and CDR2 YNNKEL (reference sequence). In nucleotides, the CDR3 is TGTGCCAGCAGCCAAGTGAAAGCTAGGCAGTTCTTC. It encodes CASSQVKARQFF.

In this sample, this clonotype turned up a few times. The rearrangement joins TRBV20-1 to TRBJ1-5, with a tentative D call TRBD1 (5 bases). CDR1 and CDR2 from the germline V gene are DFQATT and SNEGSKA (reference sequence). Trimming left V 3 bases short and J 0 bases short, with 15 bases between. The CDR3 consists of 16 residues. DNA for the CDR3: TGCAGTGCTAGTTGGGACGGGGCCAATAGCAATCAGCCCCAGCATTTT. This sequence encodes CSASWDGANSNQPQHF.

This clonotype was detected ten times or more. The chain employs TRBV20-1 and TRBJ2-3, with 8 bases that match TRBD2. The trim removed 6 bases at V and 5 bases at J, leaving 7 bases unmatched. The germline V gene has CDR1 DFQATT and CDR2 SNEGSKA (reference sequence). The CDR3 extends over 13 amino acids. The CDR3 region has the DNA TGCAGTGCCCGAGCGGGAGCGGAAGATACGCAGTATTTT. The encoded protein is CSARAGAEDTQYF.

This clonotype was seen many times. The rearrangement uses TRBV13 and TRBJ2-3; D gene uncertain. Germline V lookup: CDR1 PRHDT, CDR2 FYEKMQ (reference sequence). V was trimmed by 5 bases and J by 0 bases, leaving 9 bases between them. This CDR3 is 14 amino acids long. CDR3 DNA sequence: TGTGCCAGCAGCCTCCCGAGTAGCACAGATACGCAGTATTTT. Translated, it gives CASSLPSSTDTQYF.

This chain's CDR3 is CSAGTGGPNYGYTF. The CDR3, as DNA: TGCAGTGCTGGGACAGGGGGCCCTAACTATGGCTACACCTTC. This sequence joins TRBV20-1 and TRBJ1-2; TRBD1 aligns across 12 bases. CDR1 DFQATT and CDR2 SNEGSKA come from the germline V gene (reference sequence). V lost 5 bases to trimming and J lost 0 bases; unmatched junction nucleotides: 1. The CDR3 consists of 14 residues.

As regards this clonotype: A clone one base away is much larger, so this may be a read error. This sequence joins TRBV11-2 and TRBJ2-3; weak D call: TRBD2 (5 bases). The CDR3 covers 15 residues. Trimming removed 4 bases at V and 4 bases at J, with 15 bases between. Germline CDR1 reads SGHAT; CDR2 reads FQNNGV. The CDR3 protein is CASSSDPSLADTQYF. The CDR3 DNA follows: TGTGCCAGCAGCTCAGATCCTAGCCTGGCAGATACGCAGTATTTT.

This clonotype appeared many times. The CDR3 is CASSPLTSGWEETQYF. The DNA of the CDR3 is TGTGCCAGCAGTCCCCTGACTAGCGGTTGGGAGGAGACCCAGTACTTC. The V call is TRBV27, the J call TRBJ2-5; TRBD2 matches at 9 bases. Trimming cost V 5 bases and J 5 bases; bases outside gene matches: 12. The CDR3 totals 16 residues. Germline CDR1 is MNHEY and CDR2 is SMNVEV (reference sequence).

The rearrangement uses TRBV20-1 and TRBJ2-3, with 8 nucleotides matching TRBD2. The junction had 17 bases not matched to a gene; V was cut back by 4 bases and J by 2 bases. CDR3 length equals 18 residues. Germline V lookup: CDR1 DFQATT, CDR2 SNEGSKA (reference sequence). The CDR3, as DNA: TGCAGTGCTATACGGGAGGGCAGTTTAGTGCACTTCACAGATACGCAGTATTTT. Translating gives CSAIREGSLVHFTDTQYF.

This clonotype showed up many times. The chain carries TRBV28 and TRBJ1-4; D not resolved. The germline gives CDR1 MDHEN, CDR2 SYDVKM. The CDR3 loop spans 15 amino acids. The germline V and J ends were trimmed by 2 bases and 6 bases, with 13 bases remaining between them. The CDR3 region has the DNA TGTGCCAGCAGTTTAACGGGTCTCGCGGATGAAAAACTGTTTTTT. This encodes CASSLTGLADEKLFF.

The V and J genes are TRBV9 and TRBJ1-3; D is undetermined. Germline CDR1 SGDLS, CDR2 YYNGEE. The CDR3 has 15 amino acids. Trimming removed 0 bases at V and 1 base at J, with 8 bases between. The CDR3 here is CASSVAVGSGNTIYF. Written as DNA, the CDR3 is TGTGCCAGCAGCGTAGCAGTTGGGTCTGGAAACACCATATATTTT.

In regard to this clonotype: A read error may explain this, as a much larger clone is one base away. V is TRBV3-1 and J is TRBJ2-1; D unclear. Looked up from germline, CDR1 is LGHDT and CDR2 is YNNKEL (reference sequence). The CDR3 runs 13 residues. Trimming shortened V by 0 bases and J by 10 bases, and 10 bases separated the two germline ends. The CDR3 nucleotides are TGTGCCAGCAGCCAAGATGAATCTAGGGAGCAGTTCTTC. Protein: CASSQDESREQFF.

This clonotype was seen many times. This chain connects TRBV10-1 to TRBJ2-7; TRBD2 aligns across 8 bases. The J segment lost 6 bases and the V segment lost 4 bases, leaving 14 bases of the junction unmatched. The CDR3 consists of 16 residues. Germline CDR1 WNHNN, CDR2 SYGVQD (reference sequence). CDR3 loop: CASSGSLAVGRGEQYF. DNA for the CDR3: TGCGCCAGCAGTGGCTCACTAGCGGTAGGGCGGGGCGAGCAGTACTTC.

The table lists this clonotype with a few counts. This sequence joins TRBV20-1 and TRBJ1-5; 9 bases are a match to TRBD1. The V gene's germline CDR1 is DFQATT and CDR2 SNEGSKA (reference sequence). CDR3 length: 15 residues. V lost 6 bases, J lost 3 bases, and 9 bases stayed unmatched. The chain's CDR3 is CSASGTGHDNQPQHF. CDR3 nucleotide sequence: TGCAGTGCCAGCGGGACAGGGCATGACAATCAGCCCCAGCATTTT.

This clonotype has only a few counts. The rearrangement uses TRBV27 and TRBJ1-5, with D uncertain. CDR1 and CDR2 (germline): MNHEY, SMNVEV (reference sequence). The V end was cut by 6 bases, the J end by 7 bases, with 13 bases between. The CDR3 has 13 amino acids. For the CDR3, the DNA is TGTGCCAGCAGCTACGTGAGGAACCAGCCCCAGCATTTT. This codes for CASSYVRNQPQHF.

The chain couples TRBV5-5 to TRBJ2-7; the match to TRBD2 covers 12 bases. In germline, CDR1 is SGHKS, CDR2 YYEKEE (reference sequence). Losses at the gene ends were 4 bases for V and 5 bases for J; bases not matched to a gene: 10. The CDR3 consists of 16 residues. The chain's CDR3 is CASSLTRLAGDHEQYF. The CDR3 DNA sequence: TGTGCCAGCAGCCTTACGAGACTAGCGGGAGACCACGAGCAGTACTTC.

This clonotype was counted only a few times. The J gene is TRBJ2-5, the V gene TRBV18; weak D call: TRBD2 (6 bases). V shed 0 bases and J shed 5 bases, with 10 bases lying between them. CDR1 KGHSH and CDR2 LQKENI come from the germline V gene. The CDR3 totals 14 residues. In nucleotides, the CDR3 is TGTGCCAGCTCACCACCGTCGCTAGCGGAGACCCAGTACTTC. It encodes CASSPPSLAETQYF.

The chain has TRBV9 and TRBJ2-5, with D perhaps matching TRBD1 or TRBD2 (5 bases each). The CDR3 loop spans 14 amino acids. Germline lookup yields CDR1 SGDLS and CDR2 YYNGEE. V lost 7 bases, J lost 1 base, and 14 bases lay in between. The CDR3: CASGAGGTQETQYF. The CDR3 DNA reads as TGTGCCAGCGGGGCGGGCGGTACCCAAGAGACCCAGTACTTC.

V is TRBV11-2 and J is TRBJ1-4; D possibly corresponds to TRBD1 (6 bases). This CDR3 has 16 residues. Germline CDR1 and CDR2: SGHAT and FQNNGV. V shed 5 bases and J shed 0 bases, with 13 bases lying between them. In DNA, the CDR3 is TGTGCCAGCAGCGGCAGGACAGCCGCAACTAATGAAAAACTGTTTTTT. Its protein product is CASSGRTAATNEKLFF.

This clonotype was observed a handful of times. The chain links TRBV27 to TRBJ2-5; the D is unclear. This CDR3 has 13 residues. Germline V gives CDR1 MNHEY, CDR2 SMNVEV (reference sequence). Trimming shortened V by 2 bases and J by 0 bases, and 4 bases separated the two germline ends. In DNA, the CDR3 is TGTGCCAGCAGTTTAACCCACCAAGAGACCCAGTACTTC. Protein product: CASSLTHQETQYF.

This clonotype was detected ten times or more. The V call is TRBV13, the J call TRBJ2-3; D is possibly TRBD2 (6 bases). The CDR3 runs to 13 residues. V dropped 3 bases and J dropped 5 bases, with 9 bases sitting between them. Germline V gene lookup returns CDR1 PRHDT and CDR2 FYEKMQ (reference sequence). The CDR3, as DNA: TGTGCCAGCAGCTTCCTAGCGCGAGATACGCAGTATTTT. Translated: CASSFLARDTQYF.

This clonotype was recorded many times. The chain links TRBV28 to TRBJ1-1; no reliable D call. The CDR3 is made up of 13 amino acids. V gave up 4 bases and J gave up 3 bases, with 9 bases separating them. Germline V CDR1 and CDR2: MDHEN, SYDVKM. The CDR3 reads CASSWTMDTEAFF. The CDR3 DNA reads TGTGCCAGCAGTTGGACGATGGACACTGAAGCTTTCTTT. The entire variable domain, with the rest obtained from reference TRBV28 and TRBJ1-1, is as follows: DVKVTQSSRYLVKRTGEKVFLECVQDMDHENMFWYRQDPGLGLRLIYFSYDVKMKEKGDIPEGYSVSREKKERFSLILESASTNQTSMYLCASSWTMDTEAFFGQGTRLTVV.

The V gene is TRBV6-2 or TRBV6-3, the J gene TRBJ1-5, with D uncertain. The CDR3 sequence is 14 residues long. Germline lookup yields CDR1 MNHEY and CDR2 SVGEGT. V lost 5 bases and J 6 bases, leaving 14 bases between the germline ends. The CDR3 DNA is TGTGCCAGCAGTGAGGTGAAGGGTCGTCAGCCCCAGCATTTT. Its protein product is CASSEVKGRQPQHF.

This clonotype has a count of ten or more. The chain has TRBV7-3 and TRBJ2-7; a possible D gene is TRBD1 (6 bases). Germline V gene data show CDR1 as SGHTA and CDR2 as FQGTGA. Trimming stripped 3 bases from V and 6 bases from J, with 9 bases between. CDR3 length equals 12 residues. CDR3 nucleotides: TGTGCCAGCAGCTTGACAGGAGCCGAGCAGTACTTC. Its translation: CASSLTGAEQYF.

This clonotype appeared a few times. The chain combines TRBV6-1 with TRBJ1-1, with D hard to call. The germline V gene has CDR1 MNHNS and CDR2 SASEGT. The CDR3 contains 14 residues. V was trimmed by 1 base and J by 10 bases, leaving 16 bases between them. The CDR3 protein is CASSEDPPGPRAFF. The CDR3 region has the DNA TGTGCCAGCAGTGAAGACCCCCCGGGTCCCCGAGCTTTCTTT.

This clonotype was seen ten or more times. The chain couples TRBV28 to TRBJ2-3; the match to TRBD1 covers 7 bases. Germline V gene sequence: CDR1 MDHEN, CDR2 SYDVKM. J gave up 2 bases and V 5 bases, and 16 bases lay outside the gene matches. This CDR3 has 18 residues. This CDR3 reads CASSPLLTRTGDTDTQYF. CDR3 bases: TGTGCCAGCAGTCCATTACTCACCCGGACAGGAGACACAGATACGCAGTATTTT.

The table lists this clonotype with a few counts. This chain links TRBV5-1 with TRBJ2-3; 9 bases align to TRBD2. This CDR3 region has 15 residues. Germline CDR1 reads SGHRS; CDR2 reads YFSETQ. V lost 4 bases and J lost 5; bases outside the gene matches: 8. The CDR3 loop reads CASSRRAGGIDTQYF. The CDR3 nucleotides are TGCGCCAGCAGCCGCCGAGCGGGAGGAATAGATACGCAGTATTTT. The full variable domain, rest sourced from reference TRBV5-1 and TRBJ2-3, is KAGVTQTPRYLIKTRGQQVTLSCSPISGHRSVSWYQQTPGQGLQFLFEYFSETQRNKGNFPGRFSGRQFSNSRSEMNVSTLELGDSALYLCASSRRAGGIDTQYFGPGTRLTVL.

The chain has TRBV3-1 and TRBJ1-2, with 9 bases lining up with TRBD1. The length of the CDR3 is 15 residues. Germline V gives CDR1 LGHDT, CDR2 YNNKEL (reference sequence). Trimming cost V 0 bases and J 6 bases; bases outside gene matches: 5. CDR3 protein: CASSQEGTGSDGYTF. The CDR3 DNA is TGTGCCAGCAGCCAAGAGGGGACAGGGTCGGATGGCTACACCTTC.